The 14 T cell receptor beta chains in this list originate from one sample, sequenced in a study of human T cells and chemical hapten exposure. Time point reported: patch test 1, 2 weeks after DPC sensitization. Treatment: therapeutic diphenylcyclopropenone sensitization with weekly scalp DPC. TCRdb fed the RACE reads into MiXCR, producing one record per CDR3 protein. The table records under 85,000 distinct CDR3 sequences, under 13% of them present only once. Sequencing used whole blood, obtained in connection with sensitization to the hapten diphenylcyclopropenone (DPC). The origin of the receptors is a woman aged 45-65 years with alopecia areata. Some clones in this sample may be carry-over from other donors' samples.

The table lists this clonotype with many counts. J is TRBJ2-3 and V is TRBV14; D gene ambiguous. The CDR3 is made up of 16 amino acids. V lost 4 bases and J lost 0, with 14 bases in between. Germline assignment: CDR1 SGHDN and CDR2 FVKESK. The CDR3 DNA sequence: TGTGCCAGCAGCCCTCTCGGCCATCTTAGCACAGATACGCAGTATTTT. Encoded protein: CASSPLGHLSTDTQYF.

On this clonotype: Its ends do not fully match the called genes, so a read error is possible. V and J are TRBV2 and TRBJ1-6, with TRBD1 as a possible D gene (5 bases). There are 15 residues in the CDR3. Germline V gives CDR1 SNHLY, CDR2 FYNNEI. The CDR3: CASNEGEPRNSPLHF. CDR3 bases: TGTGCCAGCAATGAAGGGGAACCGAGGAATTCACCCCTCCACTTT.

This chain links TRBV18 with TRBJ2-5; 12 bases agree with TRBD2. The CDR3 extends over 18 amino acids. The trim removed 1 base at V and 1 base at J, leaving 7 bases unmatched. CDR1 and CDR2 from the germline V gene are KGHSH and LQKENI. The CDR3 coding sequence is TGTGCCAGCTCACCACAGACTAGCGGGGGACGGGCCCAAGAGACCCAGTACTTC. Translated: CASSPQTSGGRAQETQYF. The complete variable domain, with remaining parts taken from reference TRBV18 and TRBJ2-5, reads NAGVMQNPRHLVRRRGQEARLRCSPMKGHSHVYWYRQLPEEGLKFMVYLQKENIIDESGMPKERFSAEFPKEGPSILRIQQVVRGDSAAYFCASSPQTSGGRAQETQYFGPGTRLLVL.

This clonotype was observed at least ten times. The J gene is TRBJ1-5, the V gene TRBV6-6, with TRBD1 as a possible D gene (6 bases). The CDR3 runs 15 residues. V dropped 4 bases and J dropped 2 bases, with 12 bases sitting between them. CDR1 MNHNY and CDR2 SVGAGI come from the germline V gene (reference sequence). The CDR3 protein is CASSSQGRGNQPQHF. DNA for the CDR3: TGTGCCAGCAGTTCACAGGGTCGGGGCAATCAGCCCCAGCATTTT.

At least ten counts were recorded for this clonotype. The chain joins TRBV3-1 to TRBJ2-7; D is undetermined. The CDR3 length is 11 residues. The V and J ends lost 4 bases and 5 bases respectively, with 6 bases between them. Germline V lookup: CDR1 LGHDT, CDR2 YNNKEL (reference sequence). The chain's CDR3 is CASSRNNEQYF. The CDR3 DNA sequence: TGTGCCAGCAGCCGTAACAACGAGCAGTACTTC.

This clonotype showed up just a few times. The chain carries TRBV29-1 and TRBJ2-4, with D possibly being TRBD2 (6 bases). CDR3 length: 13 amino acids. Germline CDR1 reads SQVTM; CDR2 reads ANQGSEA. V lost 5 bases, J lost 2 bases, and 10 bases lay in between. CDR3 DNA: TGCAGCGTTACGGGAGTACCCAAAAACATTCAGTACTTC. Translation gives CSVTGVPKNIQYF.

The chain joins TRBV20-1 to TRBJ2-2, with 7 bases that match TRBD1. This CDR3 has 16 amino acids. CDR1 and CDR2 from the germline V gene are DFQATT and SNEGSKA (reference sequence). V lost 1 base to trimming and J lost 3 bases; unmatched junction nucleotides: 8. The CDR3 DNA reads TGCAGTGCTAGAGGATTGAGGGGGCTGGACACCGGGGAGCTGTTTTTT. Translation: CSARGLRGLDTGELFF.

This clonotype was picked up a small number of times. The genes are TRBV9 and TRBJ1-2; D might be TRBD1 (5 bases). This CDR3 contains 15 residues. Trimming left V 0 bases short and J 4 bases short, with 13 bases between. Looked up from germline, CDR1 is SGDLS and CDR2 is YYNGEE. The CDR3 loop is CASSVVSQGGYGYTF. DNA for the CDR3: TGTGCCAGCAGCGTAGTAAGTCAGGGCGGCTATGGCTACACCTTC. Based on the CDR3 plus reference TRBV9 and TRBJ1-2, the full variable domain is DSGVTQTPKHLITATGQRVTLRCSPRSGDLSVYWYQQSLDQGLQFLIQYYNGEERAKGNILERFSAQQFPDLHSELNLSSLELGDSALYFCASSVVSQGGYGYTFGSGTRLTVV.

A few counts support this clonotype. The V call is TRBV20-1, the J call TRBJ1-2; 7 nucleotides line up with TRBD1. CDR3 length: 13 residues. Germline CDR1 DFQATT, CDR2 SNEGSKA (reference sequence). With 3 bases clipped from V and 8 bases from J, the junction kept 9 bases outside the gene matches. The CDR3 loop is CSASLGGTNGYTF. In DNA form, the CDR3 reads TGCAGTGCTAGTCTAGGGGGCACTAACGGCTACACCTTC.

CDR3 in amino acids: CASSLGYTEAFF. The CDR3 nucleotides are TGTGCCAGCAGTCTCGGTTACACTGAAGCTTTCTTT. This chain connects TRBV7-9 to TRBJ1-1; D unresolved. Per germline, CDR1 SEHNR and CDR2 FQNEAQ (reference sequence). The CDR3 is 12 residues long. The V end was cut by 6 bases, the J end by 3 bases, with 8 bases between.

In this sample, this clonotype turned up many times. The chain has TRBV20-1 and TRBJ2-7; D might be TRBD1 (5 bases). CDR1 and CDR2 (germline): DFQATT, SNEGSKA (reference sequence). V lost 4 bases to trimming and J lost 2 bases, with 12 bases between them. The CDR3 loop spans 13 amino acids. In DNA, the CDR3 is TGCAGTGCTATAACGGACACGACCTACGAGCAGTACTTC. It yields the protein CSAITDTTYEQYF.

This clonotype was picked up a small number of times. CDR3 sequence (DNA): TGTGCCACCAGTGACAGACGGTCTAATAGTGAGACCCAGTACTTC. Translating gives CATSDRRSNSETQYF. The chain combines TRBV24-1 with TRBJ2-5; D is uncertain. The V end was cut by 4 bases, the J end by 5 bases, with 16 bases between. The CDR3 length is 15 residues. Germline V gives CDR1 KGHDR, CDR2 SFDVKD.

In this sample, this clonotype turned up a few times. The chain has TRBV29-1 and TRBJ1-1; no firm D call. This CDR3 comprises 10 residues. V was cut by 7 bases and J by 1 base, with 4 bases left in between. Germline lookup yields CDR1 SQVTM and CDR2 ANQGSEA. CDR3 protein: CSASNTEAFF. CDR3 nucleotides: TGCAGCGCCTCGAACACTGAAGCTTTCTTT.

The V call is TRBV5-4, the J call TRBJ1-1; D is perhaps TRBD1 (5 bases). There are 14 residues in the CDR3. In germline, CDR1 is SGHNT, CDR2 YYREEE (reference sequence). The germline V and J ends were trimmed by 0 bases and 4 bases, with 10 bases remaining between them. CDR3 residues: CASSLAYGGTEAFF. The CDR3 DNA is TGTGCCAGCAGCTTGGCCTATGGGGGCACTGAAGCTTTCTTT.